This entry lists 22 T cell receptor beta chains sequenced from one sample in a study of PD-1 blockade in mismatch repair-deficient tumors. For these receptors, no antigen is known. Sequenced by immunoSEQ multiplex PCR; TCRdb stores in-frame clones only, minus some. The sample yields some 16,000 clones, approximately 80% seen once. Time point described: approximately 10-day in vitro stimulation with candidate neoantigen peptide 5. The source was cells cultured in vitro, collected from a patient treated with pembrolizumab. These receptors all come from an adult with mismatch repair-deficient cancer.

The rearrangement links TRBV27 to TRBJ2-7, with TRBD2 identical over 12 bases. V shed 6 bases and J 4 bases; nucleotides not matched to a gene: 10. Germline V CDR1 and CDR2: MNHEY, SMNVEV (reference sequence). This CDR3 comprises 16 residues. The CDR3 sequence is CASSSWTSGMGYEQYF. The CDR3 coding sequence is TGTGCCAGCAGCTCCTGGACTAGCGGGATGGGTTACGAGCAGTACTTC.

The V gene is TRBV7-2, the J gene TRBJ1-1, with D perhaps matching TRBD1 (5 bases). The CDR3 loop spans 14 amino acids. Trimming took off 4 bases at V and 1 base at J, with 10 bases between the two ends. Germline V gene sequence: CDR1 SGHTA, CDR2 FQGNSA. CDR3 residues: CASSWRGRNTEAFF. The CDR3, as DNA: TGTGCCAGCAGCTGGCGGGGACGGAACACTGAAGCTTTCTTT.

The chain recombines TRBV5-1 with TRBJ2-7; D is undetermined. The V gene lost 2 bases and the J gene lost 3 bases, with 3 bases spanning the gap. The CDR3 has 11 residues. CDR1 and CDR2 (germline): SGHRS, YFSETQ. The CDR3 here is CASSLYYEQYF. The DNA for the CDR3 is TGCGCCAGCAGCTTATACTACGAGCAGTACTTC.

CDR3 coding DNA: TGTGCCAGCAGCCCTAGTTGGGGAGTAATAAACACCGGGGAGCTGTTTTTT. Encoded protein: CASSPSWGVINTGELFF. The chain uses TRBV7-9 and TRBJ2-2; a possible D gene is TRBD2 (5 bases). Germline V gives CDR1 SEHNR, CDR2 FQNEAQ (reference sequence). There are 17 residues in the CDR3. The V end lost 5 bases, the J end lost 2 bases, and 18 bases lay between the germline ends.

This chain joins TRBV6-5 and TRBJ2-7, with D tentatively TRBD1 (6 bases). The CDR3 runs 15 residues. Germline values: CDR1 MNHEY, CDR2 SVGAGI. V was pared by 2 bases and J by 2 bases, with 13 bases between. CDR3 residues: CASSYGQPFTYEQYF. The CDR3 coding sequence is TGTGCCAGCAGTTACGGACAGCCGTTCACCTACGAGCAGTACTTC.

Regarding this clone: Sequence at one end of the junction differs from germline and may be a read error. The rearrangement links TRBV6-6 to TRBJ1-5; no clear D gene. The CDR3 spans 14 residues. Looked up from germline, CDR1 is MNHNY and CDR2 is SVGAGI (reference sequence). This CDR3 is CASSDSGSPWPQHF. The CDR3 DNA sequence: TGTGCCAGCAGTGACTCGGGAAGTCCTTGGCCCCAGCATTTT.

J is TRBJ2-5 and V is TRBV9, with 8 bases lining up with TRBD2. Per the germline V gene, CDR1 is SGDLS and CDR2 is YYNGEE. J was trimmed by 5 bases and V by 3 bases; bases with no gene match: 15. CDR3 length: 17 residues. CDR3 sequence (DNA): TGTGCCAGCAGCGGCCTCGGTGTTAGCGGGACGGGTGAGACCCAGTACTTC. The encoded protein is CASSGLGVSGTGETQYF.

The chain links TRBV29-1 to TRBJ2-7; 14 nucleotides agree with TRBD2. This CDR3 is built from 16 residues. The V gene end was trimmed by 2 bases and the J gene end by 5 bases; junction bases not matched to a gene: 8. In germline, CDR1 is SQVTM, CDR2 ANQGSEA. CDR3: CSVEPGTSGSGDEQYF. The CDR3 DNA is TGCAGCGTTGAACCGGGGACTAGCGGGAGTGGGGACGAGCAGTACTTC.

V and J are TRBV19 and TRBJ1-6, with D perhaps TRBD1 (5 bases). There are 14 residues in the CDR3. Germline V gene data show CDR1 as LNHDA and CDR2 as SQIVND (reference sequence). Trimming pared 5 bases from V and 13 bases from J, leaving 18 bases between. The CDR3 sequence is CASSVGPAGEPLHF. In DNA form, the CDR3 reads TGTGCCAGTAGTGTGGGACCCGCAGGAGAGCCCCTCCACTTT.

V usage is TRBV4-1 and J usage is TRBJ2-3; 9 nucleotides match TRBD2. V lost 0 bases to trimming and J lost 2 bases; unmatched junction nucleotides: 9. CDR3 length equals 18 residues. From germline, CDR1 is MGHRA and CDR2 YSYEKL. CDR3: CASSQDQGGRGDTDTQYF. CDR3 nucleotide sequence: TGCGCCAGCAGCCAAGATCAGGGCGGGAGGGGGGACACAGATACGCAGTATTTT.

CDR3 nucleotides: TGTGCCAGCAGCCAAGATAGTGAGGGCGACAGGGCGGCTTTCTTT. Residues: CASSQDSEGDRAAFF. The V gene is TRBV4-2, the J gene TRBJ1-1; 7 bases match TRBD1. V shed 0 bases and J 11 bases; nucleotides not matched to a gene: 12. The CDR3 covers 15 residues. Germline CDR1 and CDR2: LGHNA and YNFKEQ.

V is TRBV5-1 and J is TRBJ2-7; TRBD1 or TRBD2 may be the D gene (6 bases each). V was clipped by 4 bases and J by 2 bases, with 10 bases between them. CDR1 is SGHRS, CDR2 YFSETQ, per germline. This CDR3 region has 13 residues. The CDR3 region is CASSGGTTYEQYF. In nucleotides, the CDR3 is TGCGCCAGCAGCGGCGGGACAACCTACGAGCAGTACTTC.

This chain connects TRBV7-9 to TRBJ1-2, with 7 bases identical to TRBD1. Germline CDR1 SEHNR, CDR2 FQNEAQ (reference sequence). J was trimmed by 10 bases and V by 5 bases; bases with no gene match: 10. This CDR3 spans 13 amino acids. This CDR3 reads CASSLDRERDYTF. The CDR3 DNA reads TGTGCCAGCAGCCTAGACAGGGAGCGAGACTACACCTTC.

This chain joins TRBV6-5 and TRBJ2-2; D may be TRBD1 (5 bases). The CDR3 sequence is 16 residues long. Per germline, CDR1 MNHEY and CDR2 SVGAGI. The V and J ends lost 4 bases and 0 bases respectively, with 12 bases between them. The CDR3 bases are TGTGCCAGCAGTTGGAGTGACAGATCGAACACCGGGGAGCTGTTTTTT. This sequence encodes CASSWSDRSNTGELFF.

This chain uses TRBV18 with TRBJ1-3; 7 bases are shared with TRBD1. With V trimmed by 4 bases and J by 0 bases, 6 bases remained unmatched. CDR3 length: 16 amino acids. Germline assignment: CDR1 KGHSH and CDR2 LQKENI. CDR3 loop: CASSQGQVGSGNTIYF. In DNA form, the CDR3 reads TGTGCCAGCTCACAAGGACAGGTCGGCTCTGGAAACACCATATATTTT.

The J gene is TRBJ1-5, the V gene TRBV10-1; D possibly corresponds to TRBD1 (6 bases). There are 15 residues in the CDR3. Per germline, CDR1 WNHNN and CDR2 SYGVQD (reference sequence). V lost 5 bases and J 5 bases, leaving 16 bases between the germline ends. CDR3 bases: TGCGCCAGCAGTCCCGGAGGGGGGAGGGATCAGCCCCAGCATTTT. It translates to CASSPGGGRDQPQHF.

This chain uses TRBV6-6 with TRBJ1-1; a possible D gene is TRBD1 (6 bases). The CDR3 totals 11 residues. V was trimmed by 6 bases and J by 7 bases, leaving 9 bases between them. The germline V gene encodes CDR1 MNHNY and CDR2 SVGAGI (reference sequence). The CDR3 loop is CASRPDSEAFF. CDR3 nucleotides: TGTGCCAGCAGACCGGACAGTGAAGCTTTCTTT.

Judged by abundance, this clone is medium-sized. V is TRBV7-2 and J is TRBJ2-7; TRBD2 agrees at 11 bases. The junction had 9 bases not matched to a gene; V was cut back by 3 bases and J by 2 bases. Germline values: CDR1 SGHTA, CDR2 FQGNSA. This CDR3 spans 17 amino acids. CDR3 loop: CASSFPTSGTLTYEQYF. DNA for the CDR3: TGTGCCAGCAGCTTCCCGACTAGCGGGACCCTCACCTACGAGCAGTACTTC. Supplemented by reference TRBV7-2 and TRBJ2-7, the full variable domain reads GAGVSQSPSNKVTEKGKDVELRCDPISGHTALYWYRQSLGQGLEFLIYFQGNSAPDKSGLPSDRFSAERTGGSVSTLTIQRTQQEDSAVYLCASSFPTSGTLTYEQYFGPGTRLTVT.

The chain joins TRBV18 to TRBJ2-5, with a weak D call TRBD2 (5 bases). V dropped 2 bases and J dropped 2 bases, with 12 bases sitting between them. Germline CDR1 is KGHSH and CDR2 is LQKENI. There are 15 residues in the CDR3. The CDR3 nucleotides read TGTGCCAGCTCACCAAGAGGGCAACTACAAGAGACCCAGTACTTC. Its translation: CASSPRGQLQETQYF. The full variable domain, in which reference TRBV18 and TRBJ2-5 provide the parts outside the CDR3, is NAGVMQNPRHLVRRRGQEARLRCSPMKGHSHVYWYRQLPEEGLKFMVYLQKENIIDESGMPKERFSAEFPKEGPSILRIQQVVRGDSAAYFCASSPRGQLQETQYFGPGTRLLVL.

By share, this clone ranks as medium-sized (0.01 to 0.1%). The chain is built from TRBV10-2 and TRBJ1-1; D uncertain. Germline V gene data show CDR1 as WSHSY and CDR2 as SAAADI. The CDR3 sequence is 14 residues long. V gave up 5 bases and J gave up 0 bases, with 10 bases separating them. For the CDR3, the DNA is TGCGCCAGCAGTTCTGGACGGATGAACACTGAAGCTTTCTTT. Encoded protein: CASSSGRMNTEAFF.

The V call is TRBV7-3, the J call TRBJ2-1; 8 nucleotides match TRBD1. The CDR3 is made up of 20 amino acids. Germline V gene sequence: CDR1 SGHTA, CDR2 FQGTGA. V trimming: 4 bases; J trimming: 9 bases; junction bases outside the gene matches: 26. The CDR3 nucleotides read TGTGCCAGCAGCTCGCAGGGGGCTCCCTCAGGTGCGGTCTTCCTAAGTGAGCAGTTCTTC. Its translation is CASSSQGAPSGAVFLSEQFF.

The rearrangement uses TRBV4-3 and TRBJ1-2; no definite D call. Trimming cost V 5 bases and J 5 bases, with 6 bases left between them. Germline V gene sequence: CDR1 LGHNA, CDR2 YSLEER. The CDR3 has 11 amino acids. CDR3: CASSYRYGYTF. CDR3 sequence (DNA): TGCGCCAGCAGCTATAGATATGGCTACACCTTC.